This T cell receptor (beta chain) was sequenced for a study of blood T cell repertoires in COVID-19. Study-level information: Specimens from acute and convalescent COVID-19 originated in the United States, Italy and Spain.

Assay: immunoSEQ multiplex PCR; the TCRdb copy retains only in-frame clones and omits some. The sample holds some 150,000 clones, 65% to 90% seen once. During active infection, Seattle patients enrolled and were then monitored through disease. This CDR3 region has 13 residues. In germline, CDR1 is DFQATT, CDR2 SNEGSKA (reference sequence). With 3 bases clipped from V and 6 bases from J, the junction kept 3 bases outside the gene matches. This clonotype was sampled from a woman aged 55-70 years with COVID-19, enrolled during active disease. The sequenced material came from peripheral blood. The genes are TRBV20-1 and TRBJ1-5, with TRBD1 identical over 9 bases. CDR3: CSASRTGVQPQHF. The CDR3 DNA is TGCAGTGCTAGTAGGACAGGGGTTCAGCCCCAGCATTTT.